Given below is one TCR beta chain in context. This sample stems from a study of T cell responses to AZD1222 COVID-19 vaccine. TCRdb's table, derived via immunoSEQ multiplex PCR, lists solely in-frame clones and lacks some. The sample records more than 110,000 clones, about 88% being singletons. The sequenced sample was peripheral blood, obtained on day 0 of AZD1222 vaccination. This clonotype was sampled from an adult in good health.

The CDR3 nucleotides are TGTGCCAGCTCACCCTCGGCGCGGAACACTGAAGCTTTCTTT. It encodes CASSPSARNTEAFF. This rearrangement joins TRBV18 to TRBJ1-1; D unresolved. There are 14 residues in the CDR3. Trimming stripped 3 bases from V and 1 base from J, with 9 bases between. Germline loops: CDR1 KGHSH, CDR2 LQKENI.